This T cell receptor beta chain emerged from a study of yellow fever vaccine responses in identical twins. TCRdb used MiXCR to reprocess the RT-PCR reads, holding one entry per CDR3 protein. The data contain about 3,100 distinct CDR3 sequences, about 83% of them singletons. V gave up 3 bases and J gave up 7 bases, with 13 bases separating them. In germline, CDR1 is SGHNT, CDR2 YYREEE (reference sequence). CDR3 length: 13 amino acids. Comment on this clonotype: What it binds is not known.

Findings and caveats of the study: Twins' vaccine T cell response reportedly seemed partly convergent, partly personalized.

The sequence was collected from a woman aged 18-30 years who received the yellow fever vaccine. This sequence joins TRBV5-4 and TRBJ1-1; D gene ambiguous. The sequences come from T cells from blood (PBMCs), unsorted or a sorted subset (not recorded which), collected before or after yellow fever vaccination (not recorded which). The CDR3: CASSSASQNEAFF. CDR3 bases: TGTGCCAGCAGCTCGGCCTCCCAAAATGAAGCTTTCTTT.